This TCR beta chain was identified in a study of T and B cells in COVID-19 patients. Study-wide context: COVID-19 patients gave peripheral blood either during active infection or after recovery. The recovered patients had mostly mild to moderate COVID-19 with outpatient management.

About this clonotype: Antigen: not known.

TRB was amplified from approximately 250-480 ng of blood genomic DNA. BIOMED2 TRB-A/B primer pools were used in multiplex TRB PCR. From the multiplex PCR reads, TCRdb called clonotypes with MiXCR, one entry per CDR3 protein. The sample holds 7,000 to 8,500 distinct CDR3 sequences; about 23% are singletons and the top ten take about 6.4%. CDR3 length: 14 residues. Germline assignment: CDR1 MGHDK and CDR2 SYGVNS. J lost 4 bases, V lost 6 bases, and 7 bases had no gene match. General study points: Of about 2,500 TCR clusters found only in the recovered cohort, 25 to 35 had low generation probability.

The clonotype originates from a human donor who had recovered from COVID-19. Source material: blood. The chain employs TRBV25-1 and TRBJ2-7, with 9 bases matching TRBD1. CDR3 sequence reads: CASSAGTGRYEQYF. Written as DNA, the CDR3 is TGTGCCAGCAGCGCCGGGACAGGGCGTTACGAGCAGTACTTC.